This TCR beta chain was documented in a study of Graves' ophthalmopathy and Graves' hyperthyroidism. The TCR beta CDR3 regions underwent amplification from RNA transcripts. Amplification began with first-round RT-PCR using HTBI primers, then second-round multiplex PCR was performed. MiXCR, run by TCRdb on the multiplex PCR reads, gives a single entry per CDR3 protein. The repertoire holds a few hundred thousand distinct CDR3 sequences, with 15% to 19% as singletons. General study points: Blood repertoires reportedly contained most expanded thyroid clonotypes above 0.001 frequency.

The CDR3 is 15 residues long. CDR1 is WSHSY, CDR2 SAAADI, per germline. To note about this clonotype: As yet, its antigen is unknown. This could be a read error, since a much larger clone is one nucleotide away.

Sequenced: peripheral blood. The chain couples TRBV10-2 to TRBJ1-1; a weak D match, TRBD1 (6 bases). The sequence was collected from a woman younger than 35 with stable Graves' hyperthyroidism. The CDR3 sequence is CASIPARGTNTEACF. CDR3 nucleotide sequence: TGTGCCAGCATTCCGGCCAGGGGAACGAACACTGAAGCTTGCTTT.